This TCR beta chain is from a study of OX40 agonist ivuxolimab in advanced cancers. Study outcomes and limitations: Antigen specificity was not determined for the expanded peripheral T cells. Compared with CD4+, CD8+ T cells on average had more expanded clones.

Produced via immunoSEQ multiplex PCR; TCRdb's table is partial and in-frame only. The repertoire includes roughly 120,000 clones, 92% of them detected once, and 0.8% to 1% sits in the top ten. Germline CDR1 SGHDN, CDR2 FVKESK. V lost 2 bases to trimming and J lost 2 bases, with 10 bases between them. There are 14 residues in the CDR3. A note on this clone: Its antigen is unidentified.

The sample here was CD4+ or CD8+ T cells sorted from blood, taken in a trial of the OX40 agonist ivuxolimab. V gene TRBV14 combines with J gene TRBJ2-7; tentative D call: TRBD2 (5 bases). This receptor was taken from an adult with an advanced solid tumor such as melanoma, head and neck, liver or kidney cancer. The CDR3 loop is CASSQRDYTYEQYF. The CDR3 bases are TGTGCCAGCAGCCAACGCGACTACACCTACGAGCAGTACTTC.